This TCR beta chain was captured in a study of control samples from healthy donors and cancer patients. Here immunoSEQ multiplex PCR was the method, and the copy in TCRdb shows in-frame clones only, minus some. The profile shows about 160,000 clones, around 96% of them singletons. With V trimmed by 1 base and J by 2 bases, 10 bases remained unmatched. Germline lookup yields CDR1 LNHNV and CDR2 YYDKDF (reference sequence). The CDR3 has 18 residues. Sequencing input: blood. The origin of this receptor is a woman aged 25 to 39 in good health. The chain uses TRBV15 and TRBJ2-5; 10 nucleotides align to TRBD2. The CDR3 DNA is TGTGCCACCAGCAGAGGTCTAGCGGGAGTAAGGTATCAAGAGACCCAGTACTTC. Encoded protein: CATSRGLAGVRYQETQYF. The complete variable domain, with remaining parts taken from reference TRBV15 and TRBJ2-5, reads DAMVIQNPRYQVTQFGKPVTLSCSQTLNHNVMYWYQQKSSQAPKLLFHYYDKDFNNEADTPDNFQSRRPNTSFCFLDIRSPGLGDTAMYLCATSRGLAGVRYQETQYFGPGTRLLVL.